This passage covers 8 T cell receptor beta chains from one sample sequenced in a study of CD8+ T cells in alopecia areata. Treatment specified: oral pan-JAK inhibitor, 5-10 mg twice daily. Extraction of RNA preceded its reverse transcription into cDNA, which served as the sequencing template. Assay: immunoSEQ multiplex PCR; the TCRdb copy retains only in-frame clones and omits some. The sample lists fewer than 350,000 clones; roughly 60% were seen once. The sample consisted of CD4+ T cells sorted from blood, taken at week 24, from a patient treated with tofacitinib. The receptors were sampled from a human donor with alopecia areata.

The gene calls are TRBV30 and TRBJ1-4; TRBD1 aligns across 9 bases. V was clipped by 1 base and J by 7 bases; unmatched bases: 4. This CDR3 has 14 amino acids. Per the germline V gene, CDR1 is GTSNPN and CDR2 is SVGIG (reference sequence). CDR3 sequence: CAWSDRGLGEKLFF. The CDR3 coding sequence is TGTGCCTGGAGTGACAGGGGGCTCGGTGAAAAACTGTTTTTT.

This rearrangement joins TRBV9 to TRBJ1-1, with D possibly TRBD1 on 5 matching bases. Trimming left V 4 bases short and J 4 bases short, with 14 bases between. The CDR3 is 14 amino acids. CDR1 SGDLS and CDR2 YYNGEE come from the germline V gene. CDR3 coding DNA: TGTGCCAGCAGCCCCGGAGGGGACCTCACTGAAGCTTTCTTT. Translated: CASSPGGDLTEAFF.

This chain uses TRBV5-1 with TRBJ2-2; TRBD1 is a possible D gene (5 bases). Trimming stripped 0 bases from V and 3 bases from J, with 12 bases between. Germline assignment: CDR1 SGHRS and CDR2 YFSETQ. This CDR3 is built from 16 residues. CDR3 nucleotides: TGCGCCAGCAGCTTGGCCCGTATAGGGGACACCGGGGAGCTGTTTTTT. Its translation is CASSLARIGDTGELFF.

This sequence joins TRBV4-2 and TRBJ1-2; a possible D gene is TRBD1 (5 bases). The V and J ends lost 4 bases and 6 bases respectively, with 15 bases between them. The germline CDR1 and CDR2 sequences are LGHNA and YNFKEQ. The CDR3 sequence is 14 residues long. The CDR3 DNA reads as TGTGCCAGCAGCCGGCAGCCCATGGACAATGGCTACACCTTC. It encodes CASSRQPMDNGYTF.

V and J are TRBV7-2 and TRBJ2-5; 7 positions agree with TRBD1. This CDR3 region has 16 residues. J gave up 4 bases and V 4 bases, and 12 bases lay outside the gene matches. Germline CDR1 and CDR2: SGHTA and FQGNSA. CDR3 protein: CASSSREQGTRETQYF. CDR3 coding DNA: TGTGCCAGCAGCTCTAGAGAACAGGGGACACGAGAGACCCAGTACTTC.

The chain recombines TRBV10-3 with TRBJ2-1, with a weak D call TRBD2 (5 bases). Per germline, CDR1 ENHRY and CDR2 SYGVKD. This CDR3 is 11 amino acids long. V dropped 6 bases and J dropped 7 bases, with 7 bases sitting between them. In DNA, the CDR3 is TGTGCCATCAGAAGGGAGAATGAGCAGTTCTTC. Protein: CAIRRENEQFF.

The CDR3 DNA reads TGTGCCAGCAGCTTATCCCGGCTGAACAATGAAAAACTGTTTTTT. It encodes CASSLSRLNNEKLFF. V gene TRBV5-6 combines with J gene TRBJ1-4; no reliable D call. Per the germline V gene, CDR1 is SGHDT and CDR2 is YYEEEE. Trimming shortened V by 2 bases and J by 5 bases, and 13 bases separated the two germline ends. This CDR3 region has 15 residues.

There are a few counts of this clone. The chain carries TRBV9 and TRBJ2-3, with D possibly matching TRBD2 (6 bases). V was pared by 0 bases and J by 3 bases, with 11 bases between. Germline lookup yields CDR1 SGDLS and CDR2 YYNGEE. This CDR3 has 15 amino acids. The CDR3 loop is CASSVGEEGTDTQYF. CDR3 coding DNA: TGTGCCAGCAGCGTAGGTGAGGAGGGGACAGATACGCAGTATTTT.